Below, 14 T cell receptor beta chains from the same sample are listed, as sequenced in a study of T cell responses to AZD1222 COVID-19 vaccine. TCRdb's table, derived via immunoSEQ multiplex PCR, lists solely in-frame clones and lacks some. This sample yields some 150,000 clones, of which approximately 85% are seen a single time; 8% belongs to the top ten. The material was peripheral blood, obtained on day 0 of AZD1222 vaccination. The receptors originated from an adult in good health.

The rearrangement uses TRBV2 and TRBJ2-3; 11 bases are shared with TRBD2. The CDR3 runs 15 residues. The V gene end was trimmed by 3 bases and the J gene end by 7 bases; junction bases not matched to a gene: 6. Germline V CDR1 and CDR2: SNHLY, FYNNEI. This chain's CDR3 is CASSETSGVGNTQYF. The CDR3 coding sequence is TGTGCCAGCAGTGAGACTAGCGGGGTCGGGAATACGCAGTATTTT.

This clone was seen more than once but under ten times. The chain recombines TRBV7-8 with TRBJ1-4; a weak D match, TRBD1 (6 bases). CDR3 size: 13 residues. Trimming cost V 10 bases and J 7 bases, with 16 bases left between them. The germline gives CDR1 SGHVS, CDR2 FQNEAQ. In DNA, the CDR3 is TGTGCCACACAGGGAGACCTATTTGAAAAACTGTTTTTT. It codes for CATQGDLFEKLFF.

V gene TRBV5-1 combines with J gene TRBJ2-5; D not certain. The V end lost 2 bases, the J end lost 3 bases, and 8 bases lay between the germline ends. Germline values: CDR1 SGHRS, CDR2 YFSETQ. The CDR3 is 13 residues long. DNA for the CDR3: TGCGCCAGCAGCTTCCAACTAAAAGAGACCCAGTACTTC. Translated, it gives CASSFQLKETQYF.

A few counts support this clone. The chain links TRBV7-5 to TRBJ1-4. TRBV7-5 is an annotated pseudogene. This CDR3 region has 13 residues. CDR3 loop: CARSLRDYEKLFF. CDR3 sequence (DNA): TGTGCCAGAAGCTTAAGGGACTATGAAAAACTGTTTTTT.

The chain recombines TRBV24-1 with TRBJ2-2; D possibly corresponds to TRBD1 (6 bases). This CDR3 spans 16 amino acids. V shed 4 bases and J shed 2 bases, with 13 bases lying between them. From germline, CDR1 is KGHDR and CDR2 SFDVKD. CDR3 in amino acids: CATSDPGQTNTGELFF. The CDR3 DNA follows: TGTGCCACCAGTGACCCCGGACAGACCAACACCGGGGAGCTGTTTTTT.

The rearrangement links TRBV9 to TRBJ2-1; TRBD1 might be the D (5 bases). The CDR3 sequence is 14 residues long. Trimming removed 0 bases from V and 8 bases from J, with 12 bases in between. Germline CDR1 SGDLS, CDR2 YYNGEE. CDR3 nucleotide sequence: TGTGCCAGCAGCGTAGTAGGGGCCTCTGATGAGCAGTTCTTC. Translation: CASSVVGASDEQFF.

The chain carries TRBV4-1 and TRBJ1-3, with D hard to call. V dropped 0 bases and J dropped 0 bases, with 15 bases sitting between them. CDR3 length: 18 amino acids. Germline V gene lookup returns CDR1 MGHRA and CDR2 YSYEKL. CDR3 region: CASSQDPNRPGSGNTIYF. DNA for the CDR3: TGCGCCAGCAGCCAAGACCCGAATAGGCCTGGCTCTGGAAACACCATATATTTT.

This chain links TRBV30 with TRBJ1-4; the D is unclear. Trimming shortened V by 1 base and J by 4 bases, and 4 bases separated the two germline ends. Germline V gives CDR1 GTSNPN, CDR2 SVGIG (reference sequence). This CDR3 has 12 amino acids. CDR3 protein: CAWSAINEKLFF. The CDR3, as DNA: TGTGCCTGGAGTGCCATTAATGAAAAACTGTTTTTT.

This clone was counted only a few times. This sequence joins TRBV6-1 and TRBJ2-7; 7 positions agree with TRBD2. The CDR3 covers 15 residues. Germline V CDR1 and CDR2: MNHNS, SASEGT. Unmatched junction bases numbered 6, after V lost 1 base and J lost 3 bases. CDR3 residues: CASSEEDREDYEQYF. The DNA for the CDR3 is TGTGCCAGCAGTGAAGAAGACCGGGAGGACTACGAGCAGTACTTC.

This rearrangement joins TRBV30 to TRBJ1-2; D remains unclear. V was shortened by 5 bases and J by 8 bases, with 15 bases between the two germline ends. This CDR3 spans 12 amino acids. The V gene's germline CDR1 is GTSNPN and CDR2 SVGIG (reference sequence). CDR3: CAWFGFRWGYTF. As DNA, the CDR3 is TGTGCCTGGTTTGGATTCCGTTGGGGCTACACCTTC.

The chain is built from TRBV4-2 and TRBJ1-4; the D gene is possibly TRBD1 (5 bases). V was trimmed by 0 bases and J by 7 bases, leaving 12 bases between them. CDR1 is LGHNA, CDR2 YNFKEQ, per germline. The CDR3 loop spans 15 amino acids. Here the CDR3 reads CASSQDLGGGEKLFF. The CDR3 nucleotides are TGTGCCAGCAGCCAAGATCTTGGGGGGGGTGAAAAACTGTTTTTT.

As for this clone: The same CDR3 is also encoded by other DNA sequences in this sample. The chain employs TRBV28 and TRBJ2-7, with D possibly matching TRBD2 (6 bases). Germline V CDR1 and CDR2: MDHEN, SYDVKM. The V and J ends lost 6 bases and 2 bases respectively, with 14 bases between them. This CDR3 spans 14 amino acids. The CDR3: CASSLGTLPYEQYF. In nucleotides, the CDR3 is TGTGCCAGCAGCCTCGGGACTCTTCCCTACGAGCAGTACTTC.

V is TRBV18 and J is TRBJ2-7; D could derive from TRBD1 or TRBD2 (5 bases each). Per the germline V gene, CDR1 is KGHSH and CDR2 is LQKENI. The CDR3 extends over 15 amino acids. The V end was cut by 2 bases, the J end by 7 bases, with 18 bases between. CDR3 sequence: CASSPWDPSLGEQYF. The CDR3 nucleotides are TGTGCCAGCTCACCATGGGACCCGTCCCTGGGGGAGCAGTACTTC. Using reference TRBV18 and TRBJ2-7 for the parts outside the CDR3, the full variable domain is NAGVMQNPRHLVRRRGQEARLRCSPMKGHSHVYWYRQLPEEGLKFMVYLQKENIIDESGMPKERFSAEFPKEGPSILRIQQVVRGDSAAYFCASSPWDPSLGEQYFGPGTRLTVT.

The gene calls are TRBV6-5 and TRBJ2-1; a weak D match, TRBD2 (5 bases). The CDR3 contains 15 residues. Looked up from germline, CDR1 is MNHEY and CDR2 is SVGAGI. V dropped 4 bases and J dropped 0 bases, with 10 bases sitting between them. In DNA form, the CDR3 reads TGTGCCAGCAGTTCCGGACTGAGCTCCTACAATGAGCAGTTCTTC. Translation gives CASSSGLSSYNEQFF.